Described below is a single TCR beta chain sequence and its context. Its antigen remains unknown. This specimen comes from a study of T cell repertoires in cytomegalovirus infection. Turning to the study itself: CMV infection plus the matching HLA type was flagged by public TCR beta signatures. Whole-study results and caveats: Summed frequency of public TCR beta families distinguished CMV carriers with the relevant HLA. Dominant in the ex vivo response were TCR beta clonotypes restricted by HLA-C and specific for CMV.

The CDR3 spans 15 residues. The trim removed 6 bases at V and 1 base at J, leaving 7 bases unmatched. TCRdb reprocessed the reads with MiXCR, giving one entry per CDR3 protein. The table has 100,000 to 150,000 distinct CDR3 sequences, 7.5% to 9% seen once; the top ten hold about 9.4%. Sequencing was carried out using PBMCs. This chain connects TRBV12-3 or TRBV12-4 to TRBJ2-7; 9 bases fit TRBD1. This TCR was recovered from a human donor in good health (CMV status not recorded). Some clones in this sample may be carry-over from other donors' samples. The CDR3 spells CASSPWGTGSYEQYF. DNA for the CDR3: TGTGCCAGCAGCCCTTGGGGGACAGGGTCCTACGAGCAGTACTTC.